These 20 T cell receptor beta chains came from one sample sequenced in a study of blood T cell repertoires in COVID-19. Using immunoSEQ multiplex PCR, the repertoire was profiled, and TCRdb retains in-frame clones only, with some absent. The table includes around 380,000 clones, around 87% detected once. The sequencing input was PBMCs or T cells enriched from blood (not recorded which). These receptors originate from a man younger than 45 who had recovered from COVID-19.

This sequence joins TRBV18 and TRBJ1-2; a possible D gene is TRBD1 (5 bases). Germline-derived CDR1 and CDR2 are KGHSH and LQKENI. This CDR3 contains 15 residues. V was cut by 6 bases and J by 7 bases, with 21 bases left in between. The CDR3 protein is CASSSGTGGVGGYTF. Here the CDR3 DNA reads TGTGCCAGCTCGTCCGGGACGGGGGGTGTAGGTGGCTACACCTTC. The variable domain in full, completed from reference TRBV18 and TRBJ1-2, reads NAGVMQNPRHLVRRRGQEARLRCSPMKGHSHVYWYRQLPEEGLKFMVYLQKENIIDESGMPKERFSAEFPKEGPSILRIQQVVRGDSAAYFCASSSGTGGVGGYTFGSGTRLTVV.

CDR3 DNA sequence: TGTGCCAGCAGCCAAGATTTCGGGAAGGGCTGGTCACCCCTCCACTTT. Translation gives CASSQDFGKGWSPLHF. The V gene is TRBV4-2, the J gene TRBJ1-6; no clear D gene. Trimming stripped 0 bases from V and 10 bases from J, with 16 bases between. CDR3 length equals 16 residues. Germline CDR1 is LGHNA and CDR2 is YNFKEQ.

This clone was seen a single time. V is TRBV18 and J is TRBJ2-1, with 9 bases lining up with TRBD2. This CDR3 is 16 amino acids long. V lost 8 bases to trimming and J lost 3 bases; unmatched junction nucleotides: 11. CDR1 and CDR2 (germline): KGHSH, LQKENI. DNA for the CDR3: TGTGCCAGCGGAGGCGGGGGTAGCGGGGGCTACAATGAGCAGTTCTTC. Its translation: CASGGGGSGGYNEQFF.

This chain connects TRBV7-9 to TRBJ2-7; 9 nucleotides align to TRBD1. Losses at the gene ends were 4 bases for V and 0 bases for J; bases not matched to a gene: 4. Germline values: CDR1 SEHNR, CDR2 FQNEAQ (reference sequence). CDR3 size: 15 residues. CDR3 nucleotide sequence: TGTGCCAGCAGCTGGACAGGGGACATCTCCTACGAGCAGTACTTC. Translation: CASSWTGDISYEQYF.

This chain joins TRBV18 and TRBJ2-3, with D perhaps matching TRBD1 (6 bases). Germline loops: CDR1 KGHSH, CDR2 LQKENI. The germline V and J ends were trimmed by 3 bases and 1 base, with 8 bases remaining between them. CDR3 length equals 14 residues. This chain's CDR3 is CASSPAGGTDTQYF. The CDR3 region has the DNA TGTGCCAGCTCACCTGCAGGGGGCACAGATACGCAGTATTTT.

The chain joins TRBV6-1 to TRBJ1-2; D possibly corresponds to TRBD1 (5 bases). Germline V lookup: CDR1 MNHNS, CDR2 SASEGT. Trimming removed 0 bases at V and 0 bases at J, with 11 bases between. CDR3 size: 16 residues. CDR3 loop: CASSEADTGANYGYTF. The CDR3 DNA is TGTGCCAGCAGTGAAGCGGACACAGGCGCTAACTATGGCTACACCTTC.

The gene calls are TRBV6-5 and TRBJ2-2; D is unclear. CDR1 and CDR2 from the germline V gene are MNHEY and SVGAGI. The length of the CDR3 is 13 residues. Deletions cut 4 bases from V and 7 bases from J, with 10 bases between. CDR3 DNA sequence: TGTGCCAGCAGTTCGTTAGTGGTCGGGGAGCTGTTTTTT. It encodes CASSSLVVGELFF.

The chain links TRBV7-2 to TRBJ1-6; D may be TRBD1 (6 bases). The CDR3 has 14 residues. V lost 5 bases to trimming and J lost 7 bases, with 12 bases between them. In germline, CDR1 is SGHTA, CDR2 FQGNSA. As DNA, the CDR3 is TGTGCCAGCAGCGTAGGACAGACAAATTCACCCCTCCACTTT. This translates into CASSVGQTNSPLHF.

This sequence joins TRBV11-2 and TRBJ1-1; 7 positions agree with TRBD1. Germline CDR1 SGHAT, CDR2 FQNNGV. Trimming at V came to 4 bases and at J to 1 base, leaving 6 bases not matched to a gene. The CDR3 loop spans 15 amino acids. CDR3 nucleotide sequence: TGTGCCAGCAGCTCGTACAGGGGAGGGAACACTGAAGCTTTCTTT. The encoded protein is CASSSYRGGNTEAFF.

The chain is built from TRBV6-2 or TRBV6-3 and TRBJ2-1, with TRBD1 identical over 8 bases. The CDR3 has 14 residues. The ends lost 0 bases at V and 15 bases at J; junction bases unmatched: 10. In germline, CDR1 is MNHEY, CDR2 SVGEGT. Written as DNA, the CDR3 is TGTGCCAGCAGTTACTCAACAGGGGGGACAGTAAGGTTCTTC. It encodes CASSYSTGGTVRFF.

The chain combines TRBV6-5 with TRBJ1-2; D may be TRBD1 (5 bases). V lost 6 bases and J 8 bases, leaving 19 bases between the germline ends. The CDR3 is 14 amino acids. Looked up from germline, CDR1 is MNHEY and CDR2 is SVGAGI. The DNA of the CDR3 is TGTGCCAGCAGATACACGACAGCTTCTAGGGGCTACACCTTC. This codes for CASRYTTASRGYTF.

Here the CDR3 DNA reads TGTGCCATCAGTGAGAAACAGGGGGTAAGGGAACCCCTCCACTTT. Its translation: CAISEKQGVREPLHF. V and J are TRBV10-3 and TRBJ1-6; TRBD1 matches at 8 bases. Germline CDR1 reads ENHRY; CDR2 reads SYGVKD. The length of the CDR3 is 15 residues. V lost 2 bases, J lost 12 bases, and 9 bases stayed unmatched.

Here the CDR3 reads CASSSGGGETQYF. The CDR3 nucleotides are TGTGCCAGCAGCAGCGGGGGCGGGGAGACCCAGTACTTC. This chain joins TRBV3-1 (or the pseudogene TRBV3-2) and TRBJ2-5; the match to TRBD2 covers 8 bases. After removal of 5 bases from V and 5 bases from J, the junction contained 4 bases not matched to a gene. CDR3 length: 13 residues. Germline-derived CDR1 and CDR2 are LGHDT and YNNKEL (reference sequence).

The chain employs TRBV30 and TRBJ1-2, with a tentative D call TRBD1 (6 bases). Trimming took off 4 bases at V and 4 bases at J, with 13 bases between the two ends. CDR1 GTSNPN and CDR2 SVGIG come from the germline V gene (reference sequence). The length of the CDR3 is 13 residues. DNA for the CDR3: TGTGCCTGGAAGCCACAGGGACCCTATGGCTACACCTTC. This gives the protein CAWKPQGPYGYTF. Drawing the rest from reference TRBV30 and TRBJ1-2, the complete variable domain is SQTIHQWPATLVQPVGSPLSLECTVEGTSNPNLYWYRQAAGRGLQLLFYSVGIGQISSEVPQNLSASRPQDRQFILSSKKLLLSDSGFYLCAWKPQGPYGYTFGSGTRLTVV.

The V and J genes are TRBV10-3 and TRBJ1-4, with TRBD1 matching over 8 bases. The CDR3 spans 13 residues. Germline CDR1 and CDR2: ENHRY and SYGVKD. Trimming removed 4 bases from V and 7 bases from J; junction bases left unmatched: 2. CDR3 in amino acids: CAISGGQGEKLFF. The CDR3, as DNA: TGTGCCATCAGTGGAGGACAGGGTGAAAAACTGTTTTTT.

The chain joins TRBV14 to TRBJ2-5; D not certain. Germline lookup yields CDR1 SGHDN and CDR2 FVKESK. The V gene lost 0 bases and the J gene lost 1 base, with 6 bases spanning the gap. The CDR3 has 14 residues. The CDR3 protein is CASSQDPTQETQYF. CDR3 nucleotide sequence: TGTGCCAGCAGCCAAGACCCTACCCAAGAGACCCAGTACTTC.

The chain combines TRBV5-4 with TRBJ2-1; TRBD2 agrees at 16 bases. The CDR3 spans 19 residues. V was clipped by 3 bases and J by 3 bases; unmatched bases: 9. Germline V CDR1 and CDR2: SGHNT, YYREEE (reference sequence). The CDR3 region is CASSSTGTSGGAVYNEQFF. CDR3 nucleotide sequence: TGTGCCAGCAGCTCGACCGGGACTAGCGGGGGGGCCGTCTACAATGAGCAGTTCTTC.

This chain's CDR3 is CASLREGTTSVTYNEQFF. The CDR3 DNA is TGTGCCAGCTTAAGGGAGGGGACCACCTCCGTGACCTACAATGAGCAGTTCTTC. This chain joins TRBV5-4 and TRBJ2-1, with TRBD2 identical over 7 bases. Per germline, CDR1 SGHNT and CDR2 YYREEE (reference sequence). V shed 7 bases and J 2 bases; nucleotides not matched to a gene: 18. This CDR3 contains 18 residues.

The chain is built from TRBV14 and TRBJ1-6; 7 positions match TRBD1. Germline CDR1 and CDR2: SGHDN and FVKESK. Germline trimming cut 4 bases from V and 6 bases from J; bases unmatched to any gene: 6. The CDR3 extends over 15 amino acids. CDR3 in DNA: TGTGCCAGCAGCCCTACAGGGGTAGGTAATTCACCCCTCCACTTT. This gives the protein CASSPTGVGNSPLHF.

The chain recombines TRBV5-1 with TRBJ2-7, with 10 bases aligning to TRBD1. J lost 5 bases, V lost 3 bases, and 5 bases had no gene match. The germline V gene has CDR1 SGHRS and CDR2 YFSETQ. The CDR3 totals 14 residues. CDR3 in DNA: TGCGCCAGCAGCTCACCGGGACAGGGGAACGAGCAGTACTTC. This sequence encodes CASSSPGQGNEQYF.